This T cell receptor (beta chain) derives from a study of T cells after yellow fever vaccination. Overall study findings and caveats: Clones from primary vaccination mostly reappeared after the booster (less than 98% CD4, just over 85% CD8).

Unmatched junction bases numbered 0, after V lost 2 bases and J lost 3 bases. Per the germline V gene, CDR1 is DFQATT and CDR2 is SNEGSKA (reference sequence). CDR3 length: 13 residues. To note about this clonotype: As yet, its antigen is unknown.

Synthesis of TCR cDNA relied on 5'RACE template switching, which attached a universal primer site and UMIs. One entry per CDR3 protein, called by TCRdb with MiXCR from the 5' RACE reads. The sample includes 500,000 to 650,000 distinct CDR3 sequences, roughly 17% of them seen just once. The V gene is TRBV20-1, the J gene TRBJ1-4, with 7 bases matching TRBD1. This TCR was recovered from a man aged 18 to 29 who received the YFV17D yellow fever vaccine. Sequenced material: PBMCs, taken 5 days after the first yellow fever vaccination. The CDR3 nucleotides are TGCAGTGCTAGAAGGGGGCCTAATGAAAAACTGTTTTTT. This encodes CSARRGPNEKLFF.